These 16 T cell receptor beta chains were all obtained from the same sample, sequenced in a study of blood T cell repertoires in COVID-19. The method was immunoSEQ multiplex PCR; TCRdb's version includes in-frame clones alone and lacks a portion of them. The sample lists some 150,000 clones; around four fifths were seen once. The sample consisted of peripheral blood. All receptors come from a woman aged 40 to 49 with active or convalescent COVID-19.

This clone was picked up one time. V gene TRBV9 combines with J gene TRBJ1-1; 7 bases fit TRBD1. The CDR3 length is 14 residues. The germline CDR1 and CDR2 sequences are SGDLS and YYNGEE. Germline trimming cut 6 bases from V and 1 base from J; bases unmatched to any gene: 6. CDR3 sequence reads: CASKGGNTNTEAFF. CDR3 coding DNA: TGTGCCAGCAAAGGGGGCAATACGAACACTGAAGCTTTCTTT.

The chain links TRBV30 to TRBJ2-1; a weak D match, TRBD1 (6 bases). V lost 3 bases and J lost 0, with 12 bases in between. Germline lookup yields CDR1 GTSNPN and CDR2 SVGIG (reference sequence). This CDR3 contains 15 residues. The CDR3 DNA follows: TGTGCCTGGAGCACCACAGGGCTCTCCTACAATGAGCAGTTCTTC. It encodes CAWSTTGLSYNEQFF.

This rearrangement joins TRBV28 to TRBJ1-2; D might be TRBD1 (5 bases). Trimming took off 6 bases at V and 8 bases at J, with 19 bases between the two ends. Germline CDR1 is MDHEN and CDR2 is SYDVKM. The CDR3 contains 14 residues. CDR3 in DNA: TGTGCCAGCAGCAGCTTCGGCGGGGGAGACGGCTACACCTTC. It encodes CASSSFGGGDGYTF.

This chain links TRBV7-2 with TRBJ1-1; 7 bases agree with TRBD1. The J segment lost 1 base and the V segment lost 3 bases, leaving 2 bases of the junction unmatched. The CDR3 covers 14 residues. Germline V lookup: CDR1 SGHTA, CDR2 FQGNSA. The CDR3 DNA is TGTGCCAGCAGCTTCCGGGACAGGAACACTGAAGCTTTCTTT. Translation gives CASSFRDRNTEAFF.

This clone was counted once. The V and J genes are TRBV10-1 and TRBJ1-2, with D possibly matching TRBD1 (6 bases). Trimming shortened V by 7 bases and J by 3 bases, and 12 bases separated the two germline ends. This CDR3 contains 13 residues. The germline V gene encodes CDR1 WNHNN and CDR2 SYGVQD (reference sequence). The CDR3: CASKKDRYYGYTF. As DNA, the CDR3 is TGCGCCAGCAAAAAGGACAGATACTATGGCTACACCTTC.

This clone came up a few times. The chain has TRBV9 and TRBJ1-1, with TRBD1 identical over 10 bases. The J segment lost 4 bases and the V segment lost 3 bases, leaving 6 bases of the junction unmatched. The germline V gene has CDR1 SGDLS and CDR2 YYNGEE. This CDR3 has 15 residues. The CDR3, as DNA: TGTGCCAGCAGCGCCTTGACAGGGGGCTTCACTGAAGCTTTCTTT. Amino acids: CASSALTGGFTEAFF.

V and J are TRBV12-3 or TRBV12-4 and TRBJ1-1; D is perhaps TRBD1 (5 bases). V lost 3 bases and J lost 0, with 5 bases in between. The CDR3 is 13 amino acids. In DNA, the CDR3 is TGTGCCAGCAGTTTGACAGTGAACACTGAAGCTTTCTTT. As protein: CASSLTVNTEAFF.

About this clone itself: Germline and junction disagree at one end, which may indicate a read error. This sequence joins TRBV10-3 and TRBJ2-1; 10 bases map to TRBD2. The CDR3 runs to 20 residues. The germline V gene encodes CDR1 ENHRY and CDR2 SYGVKD. Here the CDR3 reads CAISQSASGSPSSSYNEQFF. CDR3 in DNA: TGTGCCATCAGTCAGTCGGCTAGCGGGAGCCCCTCCAGCTCCTACAATGAGCAGTTCTTC.

The rearrangement joins TRBV19 to TRBJ1-2; D is undetermined. This CDR3 comprises 12 residues. Per the germline V gene, CDR1 is LNHDA and CDR2 is SQIVND (reference sequence). With 6 bases removed from V and 4 bases from J, the gap between germline ends came to 9 bases. CDR3 DNA sequence: TGTGCCAGTAGCATGTCCCCCTATGGCTACACCTTC. Translated, it gives CASSMSPYGYTF. Supplemented by reference TRBV19 and TRBJ1-2, the full variable domain reads DGGITQSPKYLFRKEGQNVTLSCEQNLNHDAMYWYRQDPGQGLRLIYYSQIVNDFQKGDIAEGYSVSREKKESFPLTVTSAQKNPTAFYLCASSMSPYGYTFGSGTRLTVV.

This chain links TRBV5-6 with TRBJ1-4; D might be TRBD1 (5 bases). This CDR3 is 13 amino acids long. V was clipped by 2 bases and J by 10 bases, with 12 bases between them. Germline V CDR1 and CDR2: SGHDT, YYEEEE. The CDR3 bases are TGTGCCAGCAGCTTCAGACAGCAGGGAAAACTGTTTTTT. This gives the protein CASSFRQQGKLFF.

The V gene is TRBV14, the J gene TRBJ1-2; TRBD1 agrees at 9 bases. Germline CDR1 SGHDN, CDR2 FVKESK. This CDR3 comprises 15 residues. J gave up 6 bases and V 4 bases, and 9 bases lay outside the gene matches. CDR3 protein: CASSRATGGSNGYTF. CDR3 bases: TGTGCCAGCAGCCGAGCTACAGGGGGCTCTAATGGCTACACCTTC.

The rearrangement joins TRBV7-2 to TRBJ2-3, with D perhaps TRBD1 (5 bases). CDR1 and CDR2 from the germline V gene are SGHTA and FQGNSA. Trimming left V 0 bases short and J 4 bases short, with 14 bases between. CDR3 length equals 16 residues. CDR3 nucleotide sequence: TGTGCCAGCAGCTTAGCAGGGTTTGAAGGGGCAGATACGCAGTATTTT. This sequence encodes CASSLAGFEGADTQYF. The full variable domain, its missing parts supplied by reference TRBV7-2 and TRBJ2-3, is GAGVSQSPSNKVTEKGKDVELRCDPISGHTALYWYRQSLGQGLEFLIYFQGNSAPDKSGLPSDRFSAERTGGSVSTLTIQRTQQEDSAVYLCASSLAGFEGADTQYFGPGTRLTVL.

This CDR3 reads CASSLIGGNTEAFF. The DNA of the CDR3 is TGTGCCAGCAGCTTAATAGGGGGGAACACTGAAGCTTTCTTT. V gene TRBV7-2 combines with J gene TRBJ1-1; TRBD1 might be the D (6 bases). CDR3 length equals 14 residues. Trimming shortened V by 2 bases and J by 1 base, and 8 bases separated the two germline ends. Per the germline V gene, CDR1 is SGHTA and CDR2 is FQGNSA.

This chain connects TRBV6-5 to TRBJ1-6; 8 bases are a match to TRBD1. V shed 5 bases and J 13 bases; nucleotides not matched to a gene: 7. This CDR3 comprises 13 residues. The V gene's germline CDR1 is MNHEY and CDR2 SVGAGI. CDR3 in amino acids: CASSRTGGRPLHF. The CDR3 nucleotides are TGTGCCAGCAGTCGTACAGGGGGGCGGCCCCTCCACTTT.

This chain uses TRBV6-5 with TRBJ2-5, with D perhaps TRBD1 (6 bases). The CDR3 loop spans 13 amino acids. Trimming stripped 6 bases from V and 5 bases from J, with 13 bases between. In germline, CDR1 is MNHEY, CDR2 SVGAGI. The CDR3 region has the DNA TGTGCCAGCAGGGCAGGGGTTGGGGAGACCCAGTACTTC. Protein product: CASRAGVGETQYF.

This clone appeared a single time. The genes are TRBV12-3 or TRBV12-4 and TRBJ1-4, with 8 bases aligning to TRBD1. The CDR3 has 12 residues. After removal of 2 bases from V and 14 bases from J, the junction contained 4 bases not matched to a gene. The CDR3 sequence: CASSLSTGGLFF. CDR3 in DNA: TGTGCCAGCAGTTTATCCACAGGGGGGCTGTTTTTT.